What follows describes a single T cell receptor (beta chain). Germline assignment: CDR1 KGHSH and CDR2 LQKENI. The CDR3 sequence is 16 residues long. J was trimmed by 0 bases and V by 3 bases; bases with no gene match: 6. Sequencing was performed with immunoSEQ multiplex PCR; in TCRdb, only in-frame clones are kept and a portion is missing. The data hold approximately 13,000 clones, with approximately 83% observed a single time. This sample was taken from a study of technical replicates of blood from a few donors. What was sequenced was PBMCs. The V and J genes are TRBV18 and TRBJ2-3, with 7 bases aligning to TRBD1. The origin of this receptor is a human donor in good health. CDR3 loop: CASSPPDRLSTDTQYF. The CDR3 DNA is TGTGCCAGCTCACCTCCGGACAGGCTAAGCACAGATACGCAGTATTTT.